Presented here are 14 T cell receptor beta chains from one specimen sequenced in a study of T cell responses to AZD1222 COVID-19 vaccine. The table came from immunoSEQ multiplex PCR; TCRdb's copy has only in-frame clones and leaves some out. The repertoire holds over 110,000 clones, roughly nine tenths seen once, with approximately 1.8% in the top ten. The sample consisted of peripheral blood, taken 28 days after the second AZD1222 dose. The receptors stem from an adult who received the AZD1222 COVID-19 vaccine.

The chain joins TRBV5-1 to TRBJ2-1; D not resolved. Deletions cut 2 bases from V and 6 bases from J, with 12 bases between. The CDR3 runs 14 residues. The germline V gene encodes CDR1 SGHRS and CDR2 YFSETQ. CDR3 bases: TGCGCCAGCAGCTTAAGGACCGCTAGCAATGAGCAGTTCTTC. Its translation is CASSLRTASNEQFF.

This rearrangement joins TRBV5-1 to TRBJ2-5; TRBD2 matches 8 bases. V shed 1 base and J 1 base; nucleotides not matched to a gene: 6. The CDR3 has 16 amino acids. Germline values: CDR1 SGHRS, CDR2 YFSETQ. Written as DNA, the CDR3 is TGCGCCAGCAGCTTGTGGCTAGCGGGTACCCAAGAGACCCAGTACTTC. It codes for CASSLWLAGTQETQYF.

This chain joins TRBV19 and TRBJ2-2; tentatively, D is TRBD1 or TRBD2 (6 bases each). V was clipped by 1 base and J by 4 bases, with 16 bases between them. This CDR3 has 17 residues. Looked up from germline, CDR1 is LNHDA and CDR2 is SQIVND (reference sequence). The CDR3 loop is CASSIGPPRGPTGELFF. DNA of the CDR3: TGTGCCAGTAGTATAGGTCCCCCCCGGGGGCCCACCGGGGAGCTGTTTTTT.

The chain employs TRBV7-9 and TRBJ2-2, with D tentatively TRBD2 (7 bases). Trimming removed 6 bases from V and 6 bases from J, with 17 bases in between. Germline loops: CDR1 SEHNR, CDR2 FQNEAQ (reference sequence). This CDR3 has 15 amino acids. CDR3 sequence (DNA): TGTGCCAGCAGTCCCGAGCAGGGGAGGGCCGGGGAGCTGTTTTTT. Residues: CASSPEQGRAGELFF.

The rearrangement links TRBV7-9 to TRBJ1-4; D might be TRBD1 (5 bases). Germline CDR1 is SEHNR and CDR2 is FQNEAQ (reference sequence). CDR3 size: 12 residues. V lost 1 base, J lost 15 bases, and 12 bases lay in between. CDR3 region: CASSLEQGRMFF. In nucleotides, the CDR3 is TGTGCCAGCAGCTTAGAGCAGGGCAGGATGTTTTTT.

This clone came up a few times. The chain has TRBV5-1 and TRBJ1-6; D is uncertain. Trimming left V 1 base short and J 8 bases short, with 7 bases between. Germline V gene data show CDR1 as SGHRS and CDR2 as YFSETQ. The CDR3 is 13 residues long. As DNA, the CDR3 is TGCGCCAGCAGCTTGACCGAGTATTCACCCCTCCACTTT. Translation: CASSLTEYSPLHF.

The rearrangement links TRBV5-4 to TRBJ2-6; D possibly corresponds to TRBD2 (5 bases). This CDR3 region has 15 residues. Germline V lookup: CDR1 SGHNT, CDR2 YYREEE (reference sequence). V lost 0 bases to trimming and J lost 4 bases, with 8 bases between them. The CDR3 here is CASSLGGLGANVLTF. CDR3 coding DNA: TGTGCCAGCAGCTTGGGAGGGTTGGGGGCCAACGTCCTGACTTTC.

The chain carries TRBV28 and TRBJ1-5; 11 bases map to TRBD1. The CDR3 consists of 14 residues. Trimming removed 6 bases from V and 4 bases from J; junction bases left unmatched: 2. Germline-derived CDR1 and CDR2 are MDHEN and SYDVKM. The CDR3 is CASRGQGDNQPQHF. CDR3 DNA: TGTGCCAGCAGGGGACAGGGGGATAATCAGCCCCAGCATTTT.

This clone has a handful of counts. This chain connects TRBV30 to TRBJ2-7, with D possibly being TRBD1 or TRBD2 (5 bases each). The V and J ends lost 3 bases and 4 bases respectively, with 16 bases between them. CDR3 length equals 14 residues. From germline, CDR1 is GTSNPN and CDR2 SVGIG (reference sequence). CDR3: CAWRKGRGPYEQYF. The CDR3 DNA reads TGTGCCTGGAGGAAGGGACGGGGACCTTACGAGCAGTACTTC.

J is TRBJ1-1 and V is TRBV5-1; D gene uncertain. The V end lost 0 bases, the J end lost 3 bases, and 9 bases lay between the germline ends. The CDR3 spans 14 residues. Germline V gene lookup returns CDR1 SGHRS and CDR2 YFSETQ. The CDR3 nucleotides read TGCGCCAGCAGCTTGGAGGGCAGCGACACTGAAGCTTTCTTT. Translation: CASSLEGSDTEAFF. Drawing the rest from reference TRBV5-1 and TRBJ1-1, the complete variable domain is KAGVTQTPRYLIKTRGQQVTLSCSPISGHRSVSWYQQTPGQGLQFLFEYFSETQRNKGNFPGRFSGRQFSNSRSEMNVSTLELGDSALYLCASSLEGSDTEAFFGQGTRLTVV.

The CDR3 nucleotides read TGTGCCATCAGTGAGGGGCTTGGACAGAGCTATGGCTACACCTTC. Translation gives CAISEGLGQSYGYTF. The chain carries TRBV10-3 and TRBJ1-2; tentative D call: TRBD1 (6 bases). This CDR3 is built from 15 residues. V lost 2 bases and J lost 4, with 14 bases in between. Germline CDR1 reads ENHRY; CDR2 reads SYGVKD.

The CDR3 sequence is CASSLPTRGFGNQPQHF. The CDR3 coding sequence is TGTGCCAGCAGTCTCCCCACGCGAGGGTTTGGCAATCAGCCCCAGCATTTT. The chain recombines TRBV28 with TRBJ1-5; D is uncertain. Germline CDR1 reads MDHEN; CDR2 reads SYDVKM. V lost 5 bases and J 2 bases, leaving 19 bases between the germline ends. CDR3 length: 17 residues.

The chain uses TRBV4-3 and TRBJ2-5; unclear D gene. This CDR3 region has 15 residues. The V end lost 3 bases, the J end lost 2 bases, and 13 bases lay between the germline ends. Germline CDR1 LGHNA, CDR2 YSLEER. The CDR3 region has the DNA TGCGCCAGCAGCCAGGGCCCCGGCTCACAAGAGACCCAGTACTTC. Protein product: CASSQGPGSQETQYF.

The rearrangement joins TRBV5-1 to TRBJ1-5; D unresolved. Trimming took 5 bases from V and 0 from J, leaving 9 bases between them. This CDR3 is 14 amino acids long. CDR1 and CDR2 from the germline V gene are SGHRS and YFSETQ. CDR3 sequence reads: CASSPDLSNQPQHF. CDR3 bases: TGCGCCAGCAGTCCCGACCTTAGCAATCAGCCCCAGCATTTT. Based on the CDR3 plus reference TRBV5-1 and TRBJ1-5, the full variable domain is KAGVTQTPRYLIKTRGQQVTLSCSPISGHRSVSWYQQTPGQGLQFLFEYFSETQRNKGNFPGRFSGRQFSNSRSEMNVSTLELGDSALYLCASSPDLSNQPQHFGDGTRLSIL.